The sequence of this TCR beta chain was determined in a study of cytomegalovirus exposure and HLA in healthy donors. Study as a whole: Of all 400 or so donors who were genotyped, roughly 83% belonged to the Caucasian-associated ancestry cluster. General study results and limits: Sequencing artifact likely explains a cluster of highly shared sequence variants. Per published accounts, TCR beta sequences correctly predicted the HLA-A and HLA-B alleles of most subjects.

In germline, CDR1 is MNHEY, CDR2 SVGAGI. CDR3 size: 15 residues. Worth noting for this clone: Its antigen is not identified.

The donors gave bone marrow, and they were healthy. Primers included in the PCR were 60 Vbeta and 13 Jbeta primers. Sequenced by immunoSEQ multiplex PCR; TCRdb stores in-frame clones only, minus some. The sample's table shows 130,000 or so clones. The chain has TRBV6-5 and TRBJ2-5; 9 bases are shared with TRBD1. TRBJ2-7 explains the end of the DNA better; the J call may be wrong. This clonotype originated in a woman under 30 in good health and CMV-seronegative. Sequenced material: PBMCs. The CDR3 is CASSPGTGSTYEQYF. The CDR3 DNA is TGTGCCAGCAGTCCGGGGACAGGGTCGACCTACGAGCAGTACTTC.